One sample yielded the 32 T cell receptor beta chains listed below, sequenced in a study of cytotoxic CD8 clonotypes in ibrutinib-treated CLL. Only in-frame clones appear in the TCRdb table, and some are missing; sequencing was by immunoSEQ multiplex PCR. The data hold about 160,000 clones, with 70% to 85% observed a single time. The sequenced sample was PBMCs, obtained after 24 months of ibrutinib treatment. These receptors originate from a human donor with chronic lymphocytic leukemia.

V usage is TRBV27 and J usage is TRBJ2-7, with 8 positions matching TRBD1. Per the germline V gene, CDR1 is MNHEY and CDR2 is SMNVEV (reference sequence). V was clipped by 6 bases and J by 6 bases; unmatched bases: 7. This CDR3 region has 13 residues. CDR3 residues: CASSGTGRREQYF. The CDR3 DNA reads as TGTGCCAGCAGCGGGACAGGTCGGCGCGAGCAGTACTTC.

This clone was counted a single time. This sequence joins TRBV5-1 and TRBJ2-1; 15 bases agree with TRBD2. V lost 2 bases, J lost 3 bases, and 18 bases stayed unmatched. There are 22 residues in the CDR3. Germline lookup yields CDR1 SGHRS and CDR2 YFSETQ. CDR3 coding DNA: TGCGCCAGCAGCTTCGCCAACAAAACGGGACTAGCGGGGGGCCAGAACTACAATGAGCAGTTCTTC. It yields the protein CASSFANKTGLAGGQNYNEQFF.

The V call is TRBV6-6, the J call TRBJ2-7; tentatively, D is TRBD2 (7 bases). From germline, CDR1 is MNHNY and CDR2 SVGAGI (reference sequence). The length of the CDR3 is 15 residues. V dropped 4 bases and J dropped 6 bases, with 19 bases sitting between them. The CDR3 nucleotides are TGTGCCAGCAGTTCAAACAGGGAGGGAGGGTCCGAGCAGTACTTC. Translation: CASSSNREGGSEQYF.

This clone has just one count. The chain links TRBV30 to TRBJ1-4, with a tentative D call TRBD1 (5 bases). The CDR3 runs to 13 residues. Germline assignment: CDR1 GTSNPN and CDR2 SVGIG (reference sequence). The V end was cut by 7 bases, the J end by 5 bases, with 14 bases between. The CDR3 coding sequence is TGTGCCTTTCGGACGGGACGAAATGAAAAACTGTTTTTT. Protein: CAFRTGRNEKLFF.

The rearrangement links TRBV5-8 to TRBJ2-5; D unresolved. Germline lookup yields CDR1 SGHTS and CDR2 YDEGEE. V gave up 0 bases and J gave up 8 bases, with 8 bases separating them. This CDR3 has 12 residues. CDR3 DNA sequence: TGTGCCAGCAGCTTGGCAGCAGGTACCCAGTACTTC. Protein: CASSLAAGTQYF.

V and J are TRBV7-2 and TRBJ2-5, with D possibly matching TRBD2 (6 bases). The germline V gene encodes CDR1 SGHTA and CDR2 FQGNSA. The ends were cut back, 2 bases at V and 4 bases at J, with 17 bases in the middle. There are 16 residues in the CDR3. CDR3 nucleotide sequence: TGTGCCAGCAGCTTACGAAGTGGAGGGTGGGGAGAGACCCAGTACTTC. Its translation: CASSLRSGGWGETQYF.

The V gene is TRBV19, the J gene TRBJ2-7; D uncertain. Germline CDR1 and CDR2: LNHDA and SQIVND (reference sequence). The CDR3 is 14 residues long. V was shortened by 6 bases and J by 2 bases, with 14 bases between the two germline ends. CDR3 sequence (DNA): TGTGCCAGTAGGCTGACATTGATCGCCTACGAGCAGTACTTC. Protein product: CASRLTLIAYEQYF.

The chain has TRBV5-8 and TRBJ1-1; the D gene is possibly TRBD1 (5 bases). V lost 5 bases and J 1 base, leaving 12 bases between the germline ends. The CDR3 consists of 14 residues. The germline V gene encodes CDR1 SGHTS and CDR2 YDEGEE. The CDR3 loop is CASRFGARNTEAFF. CDR3 sequence (DNA): TGTGCCAGCAGATTCGGGGCAAGGAACACTGAAGCTTTCTTT. The whole variable domain, filled in from reference TRBV5-8 and TRBJ1-1, reads EAGVTQSPTHLIKTRGQQATLRCSPISGHTSVYWYQQALGLGLQFLLWYDEGEERNRGNFPPRFSGRQFPNYSSELNVNALELEDSALYLCASRFGARNTEAFFGQGTRLTVV.

J is TRBJ2-1 and V is TRBV7-2; 7 nucleotides line up with TRBD1. V lost 5 bases and J lost 0; bases outside the gene matches: 13. Per germline, CDR1 SGHTA and CDR2 FQGNSA. This CDR3 contains 18 residues. Written as DNA, the CDR3 is TGTGCCAGCAGCCTCATGGGGACAGTCCGAAGCTCCTACAATGAGCAGTTCTTC. This codes for CASSLMGTVRSSYNEQFF. Full variable domain (missing parts from reference TRBV7-2 and TRBJ2-1): GAGVSQSPSNKVTEKGKDVELRCDPISGHTALYWYRQSLGQGLEFLIYFQGNSAPDKSGLPSDRFSAERTGGSVSTLTIQRTQQEDSAVYLCASSLMGTVRSSYNEQFFGPGTRLTVL.

The rearrangement links TRBV28 to TRBJ1-4; no definite D call. The V gene lost 11 bases and the J gene lost 0 bases, with 13 bases spanning the gap. Germline V lookup: CDR1 MDHEN, CDR2 SYDVKM. CDR3 length equals 14 residues. CDR3 coding DNA: TGTGCCCTGGGGAGGGCCCCAACTAATGAAAAACTGTTTTTT. Its protein is CALGRAPTNEKLFF.

As regards this clone: Other DNA sequences within the sample encode an identical CDR3. The J gene is TRBJ1-1, the V gene TRBV18; D gene unclear. The CDR3 is 13 residues long. V shed 2 bases and J shed 1 base, with 5 bases lying between them. CDR1 KGHSH and CDR2 LQKENI come from the germline V gene. The CDR3 DNA sequence: TGTGCCAGCTCACCAACAAGGAACACTGAAGCTTTCTTT. Translated: CASSPTRNTEAFF.

There are many counts of this clone. This chain links TRBV6-4 with TRBJ2-2, with D perhaps given as TRBD1 or TRBD2 (5 bases each). Trimming shortened V by 8 bases and J by 7 bases, and 17 bases separated the two germline ends. Germline V gene data show CDR1 as MRHNA and CDR2 as SNTAGT. The CDR3 sequence is 14 residues long. CDR3 protein: CASANQGAGGELFF. For the CDR3, the DNA is TGTGCCAGCGCTAATCAGGGAGCCGGCGGGGAGCTGTTTTTT.

Comments on this clone: Other DNA sequences in this specimen translate into the identical CDR3. Here the CDR3 reads CASSTQGATNEKLFF. DNA for the CDR3: TGTGCCAGTAGTACCCAGGGCGCAACTAATGAAAAACTGTTTTTT. J is TRBJ1-4 and V is TRBV19; D might be TRBD1 (5 bases). The CDR3 covers 15 residues. The germline V gene encodes CDR1 LNHDA and CDR2 SQIVND (reference sequence). Trimming stripped 4 bases from V and 0 bases from J, with 9 bases between. Full variable domain (missing parts from reference TRBV19 and TRBJ1-4): DGGITQSPKYLFRKEGQNVTLSCEQNLNHDAMYWYRQDPGQGLRLIYYSQIVNDFQKGDIAEGYSVSREKKESFPLTVTSAQKNPTAFYLCASSTQGATNEKLFFGSGTQLSVL.

The gene calls are TRBV29-1 and TRBJ1-2, with D possibly being TRBD1 (6 bases). Germline-derived CDR1 and CDR2 are SQVTM and ANQGSEA. CDR3 length equals 11 residues. Trimming pared 6 bases from V and 2 bases from J, leaving 7 bases between. The CDR3 sequence is CSVTGNYGYTF. CDR3 nucleotides: TGCAGCGTAACAGGGAACTATGGCTACACCTTC.

The chain combines TRBV29-1 with TRBJ2-3, with 7 bases aligning to TRBD1. The CDR3 spans 14 residues. Germline V gives CDR1 SQVTM, CDR2 ANQGSEA. Trimming took 6 bases from V and 3 from J; bases not matched to a gene: 9. CDR3 sequence (DNA): TGCAGCGTCCCCGACAGGGTTCGGACAGATACGCAGTATTTT. It codes for CSVPDRVRTDTQYF.

V usage is TRBV30 and J usage is TRBJ1-5, with D perhaps matching TRBD1 (5 bases). CDR3 length equals 14 residues. Deletions cut 2 bases from V and 10 bases from J, with 18 bases between. CDR1 and CDR2 (germline): GTSNPN, SVGIG (reference sequence). The DNA for the CDR3 is TGTGCCTGGAGTTTAAGGGGACCCAACGGACCCCAGCATTTT. It translates to CAWSLRGPNGPQHF.

This sequence joins TRBV7-9 and TRBJ1-5; 9 bases fit TRBD1. V shed 3 bases, J shed 2 bases, and the junction held 5 bases outside the gene matches. The germline V gene has CDR1 SEHNR and CDR2 FQNEAQ (reference sequence). This CDR3 contains 16 residues. The CDR3 coding sequence is TGTGCCAGCAGCTTGGTACAGGGGGCACGCAATCAGCCCCAGCATTTT. Translated: CASSLVQGARNQPQHF.

The V call is TRBV9, the J call TRBJ2-2; possible D gene TRBD2, 6 bases. Germline V gene lookup returns CDR1 SGDLS and CDR2 YYNGEE. This CDR3 is 16 amino acids long. The V end lost 0 bases, the J end lost 1 base, and 10 bases lay between the germline ends. The CDR3 here is CASSVVLAMNTGELFF. Here the CDR3 DNA reads TGTGCCAGCAGCGTAGTGCTAGCGATGAACACCGGGGAGCTGTTTTTT.

The rearrangement links TRBV2 to TRBJ2-1; 7 bases agree with TRBD2. Germline CDR1 is SNHLY and CDR2 is FYNNEI. This CDR3 spans 14 amino acids. V lost 4 bases and J lost 1; bases outside the gene matches: 1. CDR3 protein: CASSGLASYNEQFF. CDR3 bases: TGTGCCAGCAGTGGACTAGCTTCCTACAATGAGCAGTTCTTC.

The CDR3 DNA reads TGTGCCAGCAGCTTCGCGGGGGGCGGAGAGACCCAGTACTTC. Its translation is CASSFAGGGETQYF. V is TRBV7-6 and J is TRBJ2-5, with 8 nucleotides matching TRBD2. V lost 3 bases, J lost 4 bases, and 4 bases stayed unmatched. Looked up from germline, CDR1 is SGHVS and CDR2 is FNYEAQ. The CDR3 runs to 14 residues. The complete variable domain, with remaining parts taken from reference TRBV7-6 and TRBJ2-5, reads GAGVSQSPRYKVTKRGQDVALRCDPISGHVSLYWYRQALGQGPEFLTYFNYEAQQDKSGLPNDRFSAERPEGSISTLTIQRTEQRDSAMYRCASSFAGGGETQYFGPGTRLLVL.

The chain is built from TRBV7-9 and TRBJ1-1; D uncertain. V was pared by 3 bases and J by 4 bases, with 9 bases between. The CDR3 has 13 amino acids. Germline loops: CDR1 SEHNR, CDR2 FQNEAQ (reference sequence). CDR3 sequence: CASSLKGTTEAFF. The CDR3 nucleotides are TGTGCCAGCAGCTTGAAGGGTACCACTGAAGCTTTCTTT.

The chain has TRBV27 and TRBJ1-5, with a weak D call TRBD1 (6 bases). The CDR3 has 14 amino acids. Trimming removed 4 bases at V and 2 bases at J, with 9 bases between. Germline loops: CDR1 MNHEY, CDR2 SMNVEV (reference sequence). Here the CDR3 reads CASSSGEGNQPQHF. The CDR3 DNA follows: TGTGCCAGCAGTTCAGGGGAGGGCAATCAGCCCCAGCATTTT.

This sequence joins TRBV6-5 and TRBJ1-1; D not resolved. Trimming removed 7 bases from V and 0 bases from J, with 15 bases in between. This CDR3 spans 15 amino acids. The V gene's germline CDR1 is MNHEY and CDR2 SVGAGI. The chain's CDR3 is CASNYIGVVNTEAFF. In DNA form, the CDR3 reads TGTGCCAGCAACTACATCGGGGTAGTGAACACTGAAGCTTTCTTT.

The chain couples TRBV19 to TRBJ1-2, with D possibly matching TRBD1 (5 bases). Trimming removed 6 bases from V and 2 bases from J, with 10 bases in between. Germline CDR1 reads LNHDA; CDR2 reads SQIVND (reference sequence). CDR3 length: 13 amino acids. DNA for the CDR3: TGTGCCAGTAGCCGACAGCCGAACTATGGCTACACCTTC. Its translation: CASSRQPNYGYTF.

The chain has TRBV19 and TRBJ2-1; no clear D. The V gene lost 3 bases and the J gene lost 6 bases, with 3 bases spanning the gap. Germline CDR1 reads LNHDA; CDR2 reads SQIVND (reference sequence). The CDR3 has 11 amino acids. The CDR3 DNA reads TGTGCCAGTAGTATCTCCAATGAGCAGTTCTTC. Residues: CASSISNEQFF.

The chain couples TRBV28 to TRBJ1-2; D is unclear. V dropped 4 bases and J dropped 6 bases, with 18 bases sitting between them. The CDR3 has 15 amino acids. From germline, CDR1 is MDHEN and CDR2 SYDVKM. Here the CDR3 reads CASSSFGSRENGYTF. Here the CDR3 DNA reads TGTGCCAGCAGTTCTTTTGGTAGTAGGGAAAATGGCTACACCTTC.

The chain uses TRBV11-2 and TRBJ1-2; 8 positions agree with TRBD1. The CDR3 consists of 13 residues. V dropped 3 bases and J dropped 6; count of bases not matched to a gene: 3. CDR1 SGHAT and CDR2 FQNNGV come from the germline V gene. This CDR3 is CASSLQGADGYTF. The CDR3 bases are TGTGCCAGCAGCTTGCAGGGGGCCGATGGCTACACCTTC.

The chain joins TRBV11-2 to TRBJ2-5, with D tentatively TRBD1 (5 bases). Germline CDR1 SGHAT, CDR2 FQNNGV. CDR3 length equals 14 residues. V was pared by 2 bases and J by 2 bases, with 9 bases between. CDR3 region: CASSLFRQQETQYF. DNA of the CDR3: TGTGCCAGCAGCTTATTCAGACAGCAAGAGACCCAGTACTTC.

This clone appeared a few times. The chain recombines TRBV5-1 with TRBJ1-6; no reliable D call. Germline CDR1 SGHRS, CDR2 YFSETQ. This CDR3 contains 15 residues. Trimming shortened V by 2 bases and J by 9 bases, and 15 bases separated the two germline ends. CDR3 coding DNA: TGCGCCAGCAGCTTCGTAACAGCATATGGTTCACCCCTCCACTTT. Its protein product is CASSFVTAYGSPLHF.

This chain links TRBV7-3 with TRBJ1-4; the D gene is possibly TRBD1 (6 bases). This CDR3 is 16 amino acids long. With 8 bases removed from V and 0 bases from J, the gap between germline ends came to 16 bases. The V gene's germline CDR1 is SGHTA and CDR2 FQGTGA. In DNA, the CDR3 is TGTGCCAGCCGACCAGGGGTAATCGCAACTAATGAAAAACTGTTTTTT. Amino acids: CASRPGVIATNEKLFF. Together with reference TRBV7-3 and TRBJ1-4, the CDR3 gives the full variable domain: GAGVSQTPSNKVTEKGKYVELRCDPISGHTALYWYRQSLGQGPEFLIYFQGTGAADDSGLPNDRFFAVRPEGSVSTLKIQRTERGDSAVYLCASRPGVIATNEKLFFGSGTQLSVL.

This clone was detected only once. CDR3 in DNA: TGTGCCAGCAGACCGGGGGTTTTGGACACTGAAGCTTTCTTT. The encoded protein is CASRPGVLDTEAFF. V and J are TRBV9 and TRBJ1-1, with a weak D call TRBD1 (5 bases). The CDR3 loop spans 14 amino acids. Germline CDR1 reads SGDLS; CDR2 reads YYNGEE. V was pared by 5 bases and J by 3 bases, with 14 bases between.

This clone was detected only a few times. The CDR3 spells CATEDRDHTF. CDR3 bases: TGTGCCACTGAAGACAGGGACCACACCTTC. The chain combines TRBV7-9 with TRBJ1-2, with 7 nucleotides matching TRBD1. Germline CDR1 and CDR2: SEHNR and FQNEAQ (reference sequence). The CDR3 contains 10 residues. V trimming: 10 bases; J trimming: 12 bases; junction bases outside the gene matches: 8.